Described below is a single T cell receptor (beta chain) sequence and its context. Its specific antigen is unknown. Nothing much larger sits one base from this clone, and base qualities are not available. Enrolling through a virtual design, the prospective study's participants ranged in age from roughly 18 to 100 years and lived across roughly 24 United States geographic areas. In the prospective study, participants were assigned to cohorts based on the clinical history participants reported in a screening survey and a study questionnaire. For ImmuneRACE Cohort 3, a participant was defined as recovered based on two consecutive negative NP/OP PCR tests, clearance by a healthcare professional, or resolution of symptoms. Each participant in the prospective study had whole blood, serum and a nasopharyngeal or oropharyngeal swab collected by mobile phlebotomists. Over a roughly two-month period, participants in the prospective study had the option of providing additional blood draws and questionnaires. Before DNA extraction, prospective study blood samples were shipped either frozen or at room temperature.

The immunoSEQ Assay, a bias-controlled multiplex PCR, was used to amplify TCRbeta CDR3 regions from genomic DNA. The study's processing was this. The number of nucleated cells in each sample was estimated from the amplification of reference gene primers within the assay. To quantify the absolute abundance of each unique TCRbeta CDR3 rearrangement, sequence reads were collapsed and filtered. For each sample, productive Simpson clonality was calculated by taking the square root of Simpson's diversity index across productive rearrangements. TCRdb obtained this table from immuneACCESS and retained in-frame rearrangements with V and J assigned. These tables miss some clones; where compared with another copy, unresolved V genes account for less than half of the shortfall, and the remainder is unexplained. V, J and clone size were drawn from that table, and D and trimming were deduced from the DNA. This sample comprises around 200,000 clones, 70% to 85% of them detected only once. The top ten constitute roughly 3.2% of the sample.

The record originates from a study of blood T cell repertoires in COVID-19 (dated by TCRdb to the early 2020s). Concerning the study at large: The collaborator samples originated in the United States, Italy and Spain and spanned the acute and convalescent phases of COVID-19. Sample metadata almost always included a de-identified subject ID, COVID-19 status, age in years and sex. Samples were obtained from the ongoing ImmuneRACE study (first 160 participants) and from some 1,300 subjects provided by 6 global collaborators. Where available, HLA class I and class II types were taken from metadata supplied by the sample provider and were not determined by assay-based typing. The material from the prospective study consisted of cDNA or gDNA derived from T cells, B-cell-depleted T cells, or PBMCs. Subjects who had been exposed to COVID-19, were actively infected with it, or had recovered from it provided the deeply sampled blood TCRbeta repertoires that made up the dataset. The repertoires were released in a freely available public database meant as a resource for research on the immune response to SARS-CoV-2.

After removal of 4 bases from V and 4 bases from J, the junction retains 5 bases not matched to a gene. As encoded in the germline V gene, CDR1 is SGHDT while CDR2 is YYEEEE. There are 14 amino acids in the CDR3, from cysteine to phenylalanine inclusive. Only the CDR3 DNA is retained, 42 bases long and in frame from the first base. Study-wide findings and limitations: The quantity of clinical and demographic metadata differed by source and by participant and was supplied without curation.

Here the chain combines TRBV5-6 and TRBJ2-7, and TRBD1 matches 10 of the central bases. The specimen was PBMCs or T cells enriched from blood (not recorded which). The origin of this receptor is a woman aged 25 to 39 who had recovered from COVID-19. The CDR3 is CASSAGQGGYEQYF. The nucleotide sequence is given as TGTGCCAGCAGCGCCGGACAGGGGGGGTACGAGCAGTACTTC.